Listed below are T cell receptor beta chains from one sample, sequenced in a study of CD8+ T cells in alopecia areata. Libraries were prepared by immunoSEQ multiplex PCR; TCRdb keeps only in-frame clonotypes and omits some of them. The table includes 200,000 or so clones, roughly 50% detected once. Material: CD4+ T cells sorted from blood, obtained at week 24, from a patient treated with tofacitinib. These receptor sequences come from a human donor with alopecia areata. Each CDR3 is given with its conserved first and last residue. The D gene is left open where the match is weak. Clone size is stated in some rows and not others, as once, few, many or a class when expanded.

d_call: -; j_call: TRBJ1-1; clone_size: -; v_call: TRBV6-1; cdr3_aa: CASSEVNTEAFF; cdr3_nt: TGTGCCAGCAGCGAGGTGAACACTGAAGCTTTCTTT
d_call: -; j_call: TRBJ1-1; clone_size: -; v_call: TRBV6-5; cdr3_aa: CASSYRGVSGQPEAFF; cdr3_nt: TGTGCCAGCAGTTACAGAGGAGTATCGGGCCAGCCTGAAGCTTTCTTT
d_call: -; j_call: TRBJ1-5; clone_size: few; v_call: TRBV7-9; cdr3_aa: CASRPTWDRRRVYQPQHF; cdr3_nt: TGTGCCAGCAGGCCTACCTGGGACCGACGAAGGGTTTATCAGCCCCAGCATTTT
d_call: TRBD1; j_call: TRBJ2-5; clone_size: few; v_call: TRBV29-1; cdr3_aa: CSAEGQGETQETQYF; cdr3_nt: TGCAGCGCAGAAGGACAGGGGGAGACCCAAGAGACCCAGTACTTC
d_call: TRBD2; j_call: TRBJ2-7; clone_size: few; v_call: TRBV18; cdr3_aa: CASSAELAGLSYEQYF; cdr3_nt: TGTGCCAGCTCAGCGGAACTAGCGGGGCTCTCCTACGAGCAGTACTTC
d_call: TRBD2; j_call: TRBJ2-3; clone_size: -; v_call: TRBV4-1; cdr3_aa: CASSPVPYLLGLAGYTDTQYF; cdr3_nt: TGCGCCAGCAGCCCGGTACCATACCTTCTAGGACTAGCGGGGTACACAGATACGCAGTATTTT
d_call: -; j_call: TRBJ2-5; clone_size: once; v_call: TRBV4-2; cdr3_aa: CASSLVQDETQYF; cdr3_nt: TGTGCCAGCAGCTTGGTTCAGGACGAGACCCAGTACTTC
d_call: TRBD1; j_call: TRBJ2-1; clone_size: -; v_call: TRBV6-5; cdr3_aa: CASSSGTGVTNEQFF; cdr3_nt: TGTGCCAGCAGTTCCGGGACAGGGGTAACCAATGAGCAGTTCTTC
d_call: -; j_call: TRBJ1-3; clone_size: many; v_call: TRBV7-2; cdr3_aa: CASSLVLGASIGNTIYF; cdr3_nt: TGTGCCAGCAGCTTAGTCCTGGGGGCTAGTATAGGAAACACCATATATTTT
d_call: TRBD1; j_call: TRBJ2-3; clone_size: -; v_call: TRBV7-9; cdr3_aa: CASSSTGGRTDTQYF; cdr3_nt: TGTGCCAGCAGCTCGACAGGGGGCCGCACAGATACGCAGTATTTT
d_call: -; j_call: TRBJ2-1; clone_size: -; v_call: TRBV5-5; cdr3_aa: CASSLLRQSSYNEQFF; cdr3_nt: TGTGCCAGCAGCTTGTTACGGCAGAGCTCCTACAATGAGCAGTTCTTC
d_call: TRBD1; j_call: TRBJ2-3; clone_size: many; v_call: TRBV14; cdr3_aa: CASSQARGGGTQYF; cdr3_nt: TGTGCCAGCAGCCAAGCCCGAGGGGGCGGCACGCAGTATTTT
d_call: -; j_call: TRBJ2-1; clone_size: -; v_call: TRBV9; cdr3_aa: CASSVQGSNEQFF; cdr3_nt: TGTGCCAGCAGCGTCCAGGGGAGCAATGAGCAGTTCTTC
d_call: -; j_call: TRBJ1-5; clone_size: -; v_call: TRBV29-1; cdr3_aa: CSVEDRGYQPQHF; cdr3_nt: TGCAGCGTTGAAGACAGGGGATACCAGCCCCAGCATTTT
d_call: -; j_call: TRBJ2-6; clone_size: few; v_call: TRBV5-1; cdr3_aa: CASSQWLGDNVLTF; cdr3_nt: TGCGCCAGCAGTCAATGGTTGGGGGACAACGTCCTGACTTTC
d_call: -; j_call: TRBJ1-2; clone_size: -; v_call: TRBV11-1; cdr3_aa: CASSLLARERSGYTF; cdr3_nt: TGTGCCAGCAGCTTACTAGCGAGAGAGAGGAGTGGCTACACCTTC
d_call: -; j_call: TRBJ2-7; clone_size: -; v_call: TRBV28; cdr3_aa: CASRMQGLGEQYF; cdr3_nt: TGTGCCAGCAGGATGCAGGGGCTGGGAGAGCAGTACTTC
d_call: TRBD1; j_call: TRBJ2-5; clone_size: few; v_call: TRBV4-2; cdr3_aa: CASSQEGQGTSRETQYF; cdr3_nt: TGTGCCAGCAGCCAAGAGGGACAGGGGACGTCCCGGGAGACCCAGTACTTC
d_call: TRBD2; j_call: TRBJ2-7; clone_size: -; v_call: TRBV4-1; cdr3_aa: CASSQRTVVAGEVYEQYF; cdr3_nt: TGCGCCAGCAGCCAACGTACGGTTGTAGCGGGGGAAGTATACGAGCAGTACTTC
d_call: -; j_call: TRBJ1-4; clone_size: -; v_call: TRBV6-5; cdr3_aa: CASSSLGGKLFF; cdr3_nt: TGTGCCAGCAGTTCCCTGGGGGGGAAACTGTTTTTT
d_call: -; j_call: TRBJ2-1; clone_size: -; v_call: TRBV4-3; cdr3_aa: CASSQKGNGYEQFF; cdr3_nt: TGCGCCAGCAGCCAAAAAGGGAACGGCTATGAGCAGTTCTTC
d_call: TRBD2; j_call: TRBJ2-5; clone_size: few; v_call: TRBV28; cdr3_aa: CASSTSGKGTQYF; cdr3_nt: TGTGCTTCCTCCACTAGCGGGAAAGGGACCCAGTACTTC
d_call: -; j_call: TRBJ1-1; clone_size: few; v_call: TRBV11-2; cdr3_aa: CASSSGHNTEAFF; cdr3_nt: TGTGCCAGCAGCTCGGGACACAACACTGAAGCTTTCTTT
d_call: TRBD1; j_call: TRBJ1-1; clone_size: -; v_call: TRBV6-6; cdr3_aa: CASSSGGQGTTFF; cdr3_nt: TGTGCCAGCAGTTCAGGAGGACAGGGAACAACTTTCTTT
d_call: -; j_call: TRBJ1-3; clone_size: -; v_call: TRBV28; cdr3_aa: CASGRFGNTIYF; cdr3_nt: TGTGCCAGCGGTAGATTTGGAAACACCATATATTTT
d_call: -; j_call: TRBJ2-2; clone_size: -; v_call: TRBV7-9; cdr3_aa: CASSLRNTGELFF; cdr3_nt: TGTGCCAGCAGCTTAAGGAACACCGGGGAGCTGTTTTTT
d_call: -; j_call: TRBJ2-3; clone_size: -; v_call: TRBV7-9; cdr3_aa: CASSLIGLTDTQYF; cdr3_nt: TGTGCCAGCAGCTTAATCGGGCTCACAGATACGCAGTATTTT
d_call: TRBD1; j_call: TRBJ2-2; clone_size: -; v_call: TRBV18; cdr3_aa: CASSPARQGYYNTGELFF; cdr3_nt: TGTGCCAGCTCACCGGCTCGACAGGGCTACTACAACACCGGGGAGCTGTTTTTT
d_call: TRBD2; j_call: TRBJ2-5; clone_size: -; v_call: TRBV10-3; cdr3_aa: CATKGVAGGPQETQYF; cdr3_nt: TGTGCCACCAAAGGTGTCGCGGGAGGCCCGCAAGAGACCCAGTACTTC
d_call: TRBD1; j_call: TRBJ1-2; clone_size: -; v_call: TRBV9; cdr3_aa: CASSPRDRTSHGYTF; cdr3_nt: TGTGCCAGCAGTCCCCGGGACAGGACCTCTCATGGCTACACCTTC
d_call: -; j_call: TRBJ1-2; clone_size: -; v_call: TRBV29-1; cdr3_aa: CSVNAQSAGYTF; cdr3_nt: TGCAGCGTTAATGCGCAGTCCGCTGGCTACACCTTC
d_call: TRBD1; j_call: TRBJ2-7; clone_size: -; v_call: TRBV29-1; cdr3_aa: CSAGTGGYEQYF; cdr3_nt: TGCAGCGCAGGGACAGGGGGCTACGAGCAGTACTTC
d_call: -; j_call: TRBJ2-5; clone_size: -; v_call: TRBV20-1; cdr3_aa: CSASQETQYF; cdr3_nt: TGCAGTGCTTCACAAGAGACCCAGTACTTC
d_call: TRBD1; j_call: TRBJ2-5; clone_size: -; v_call: TRBV29-1; cdr3_aa: CSVEGTGIKTQYF; cdr3_nt: TGCAGCGTTGAAGGGACAGGGATAAAGACCCAGTACTTC
d_call: TRBD1; j_call: TRBJ1-1; clone_size: few; v_call: TRBV18; cdr3_aa: CASSPTGGNTEAFF; cdr3_nt: TGTGCCAGCTCACCAACAGGGGGCAACACTGAAGCTTTCTTT
d_call: -; j_call: TRBJ2-4; clone_size: once; v_call: TRBV30; cdr3_aa: CAWNPSVRPLAKNIQYF; cdr3_nt: TGTGCCTGGAATCCCTCGGTCAGACCCTTAGCCAAAAACATTCAGTACTTC
d_call: TRBD2; j_call: TRBJ2-2; clone_size: many; v_call: TRBV5-4; cdr3_aa: CASSLLAVNTGELFF; cdr3_nt: TGTGCCAGCAGTCTACTAGCGGTTAACACCGGGGAGCTGTTTTTT
d_call: -; j_call: TRBJ1-2; clone_size: few; v_call: TRBV5-6; cdr3_aa: CASSLLQADNYGYTF; cdr3_nt: TGTGCCAGCAGCTTGCTCCAGGCGGATAACTATGGCTACACCTTC
d_call: -; j_call: TRBJ1-5; clone_size: -; v_call: TRBV7-2; cdr3_aa: CASSLAPEDRSQHF; cdr3_nt: TGTGCCAGCAGCTTAGCCCCGGAGGATCGGTCCCAGCATTTT
d_call: -; j_call: TRBJ2-6; clone_size: -; v_call: TRBV28; cdr3_aa: CASITGSSGANVLTF; cdr3_nt: TGTGCCAGCATTACGGGCAGCTCTGGGGCCAACGTCCTGACTTTC
d_call: TRBD1; j_call: TRBJ1-1; clone_size: -; v_call: TRBV19; cdr3_aa: CASSIDTGAAFF; cdr3_nt: TGTGCCAGTAGTATTGATACAGGGGCAGCTTTCTTT
d_call: -; j_call: TRBJ2-1; clone_size: few; v_call: TRBV18; cdr3_aa: CASSPGQGSYNEQFF; cdr3_nt: TGTGCCAGCTCACCAGGGCAGGGCTCCTACAATGAGCAGTTCTTC
d_call: TRBD1; j_call: TRBJ1-1; clone_size: -; v_call: TRBV10-3; cdr3_aa: CAIQGALNTEAFF; cdr3_nt: TGTGCCATACAGGGGGCACTGAACACTGAAGCTTTCTTT
d_call: -; j_call: TRBJ1-2; clone_size: few; v_call: TRBV5-6; cdr3_aa: CASSSKGVHGYTF; cdr3_nt: TGTGCCAGCAGCTCTAAAGGGGTGCATGGCTACACCTTC
d_call: TRBD2; j_call: TRBJ2-7; clone_size: few; v_call: TRBV7-2; cdr3_aa: CASSFGTSGPAYEQYF; cdr3_nt: TGTGCCAGCAGCTTCGGGACTAGCGGTCCAGCCTACGAGCAGTACTTC
d_call: -; j_call: TRBJ2-7; clone_size: -; v_call: TRBV28; cdr3_aa: CATGVGSSYEQYF; cdr3_nt: TGTGCCACCGGGGTAGGGAGCTCCTACGAGCAGTACTTC
d_call: TRBD2; j_call: TRBJ2-1; clone_size: -; v_call: TRBV7-7; cdr3_aa: CASSLGGASGGNEQFF; cdr3_nt: TGTGCCAGCAGCTTAGGAGGGGCTAGCGGGGGGAATGAGCAGTTCTTC
d_call: TRBD1; j_call: TRBJ1-2; clone_size: -; v_call: TRBV29-1; cdr3_aa: CSGGQGGSGYTF; cdr3_nt: TGCAGCGGAGGACAGGGCGGTAGTGGCTACACCTTC
d_call: TRBD2; j_call: TRBJ2-1; clone_size: -; v_call: TRBV9; cdr3_aa: CASSVTSGTYNEQFF; cdr3_nt: TGTGCCAGCAGCGTAACTAGCGGGACTTACAATGAGCAGTTCTTC
d_call: TRBD1; j_call: TRBJ1-5; clone_size: -; v_call: TRBV30; cdr3_aa: CAWSVGGQGDQPQHF; cdr3_nt: TGTGCCTGGAGTGTAGGGGGACAGGGGGATCAGCCCCAGCATTTT
d_call: TRBD1; j_call: TRBJ1-2; clone_size: -; v_call: TRBV2; cdr3_aa: CASSLDRTNYGYTF; cdr3_nt: TGTGCCAGCAGTTTGGACAGGACTAACTATGGCTACACCTTC
d_call: -; j_call: TRBJ1-2; clone_size: few; v_call: TRBV5-1; cdr3_aa: CASSTDSYGYTF; cdr3_nt: TGCGCCAGCAGCACGGACAGCTATGGCTACACCTTC